Each of the 24 T cell receptor beta chains below was sequenced from the same sample in a study of T cell responses to AZD1222 COVID-19 vaccine. The method was immunoSEQ multiplex PCR; TCRdb's version includes in-frame clones alone and lacks a portion of them. This table has some 130,000 clones, roughly 84% appearing once. Sequencing was performed on peripheral blood, taken on day 0 of AZD1222 vaccination. The source is an adult in good health.

The V and J genes are TRBV27 and TRBJ1-2; D possibly corresponds to TRBD1 (6 bases). Germline loops: CDR1 MNHEY, CDR2 SMNVEV (reference sequence). This CDR3 comprises 16 residues. Trimming cost V 5 bases and J 2 bases, with 18 bases left between them. DNA of the CDR3: TGTGCCAGCAGTCCAACAGGACAGACTAACAACTATGGCTACACCTTC. Amino acid sequence: CASSPTGQTNNYGYTF.

This chain connects TRBV9 to TRBJ2-7, with a weak D call TRBD1 (5 bases). Germline values: CDR1 SGDLS, CDR2 YYNGEE. The CDR3 loop spans 14 amino acids. Trimming removed 4 bases from V and 0 bases from J, with 11 bases in between. The CDR3 nucleotides are TGTGCCAGCAGCCCCGGCAGGGTCTCCTACGAGCAGTACTTC. Translating it yields CASSPGRVSYEQYF.

This rearrangement joins TRBV7-9 to TRBJ1-2; unclear D gene. This CDR3 region has 13 residues. V shed 9 bases and J shed 8 bases, with 19 bases lying between them. Germline-derived CDR1 and CDR2 are SEHNR and FQNEAQ (reference sequence). Written as DNA, the CDR3 is TGTGCCAGTGAACCGGACTCCCCTGGGGGCTACACCTTC. This sequence encodes CASEPDSPGGYTF.

The CDR3 loop is CASRSDRGDEKLFF. Here the CDR3 DNA reads TGTGCCAGCAGATCAGACAGGGGTGATGAAAAACTGTTTTTT. V and J are TRBV2 and TRBJ1-4; 8 bases line up with TRBD1. This CDR3 region has 14 residues. Losses at the gene ends were 6 bases for V and 6 bases for J; bases not matched to a gene: 6. CDR1 and CDR2 (germline): SNHLY, FYNNEI.

The rearrangement uses TRBV6-5 and TRBJ1-2, with TRBD1 matching over 8 bases. Germline-derived CDR1 and CDR2 are MNHEY and SVGAGI. V dropped 6 bases and J dropped 3; count of bases not matched to a gene: 3. The CDR3 sequence is 13 residues long. The DNA for the CDR3 is TGTGCCAGCAGCATGGGACAGGACTATGGCTACACCTTC. Amino acid sequence: CASSMGQDYGYTF.

CDR3 region: CASSSLTSGTGNYNEQFF. As DNA, the CDR3 is TGCGCCAGCAGCTCTCTAACCTCCGGGACAGGGAACTACAATGAGCAGTTCTTC. This sequence joins TRBV5-1 and TRBJ2-1, with 9 bases that match TRBD1. V gave up 3 bases and J gave up 3 bases; unmatched junction bases: 13. The CDR3 runs to 18 residues. The germline V gene encodes CDR1 SGHRS and CDR2 YFSETQ.

V is TRBV19 and J is TRBJ2-2, with D possibly being TRBD2 (5 bases). V was trimmed by 4 bases and J by 0 bases, leaving 9 bases between them. Germline V gene data show CDR1 as LNHDA and CDR2 as SQIVND (reference sequence). The CDR3 spans 15 residues. The CDR3 loop is CASSTYGANTGELFF. The CDR3 nucleotides are TGTGCCAGTAGTACTTACGGGGCGAACACCGGGGAGCTGTTTTTT.

This chain uses TRBV7-9 with TRBJ2-2, with D possibly TRBD2 on 6 matching bases. This CDR3 contains 17 residues. V was cut by 0 bases and J by 1 base, with 12 bases left in between. In germline, CDR1 is SEHNR, CDR2 FQNEAQ (reference sequence). The CDR3 sequence: CASSLARGNENTGELFF. The CDR3 region has the DNA TGTGCCAGCAGCTTAGCACGCGGGAACGAGAACACCGGGGAGCTGTTTTTT.

The V and J genes are TRBV30 and TRBJ1-5; TRBD1 might be the D (6 bases). V dropped 0 bases and J dropped 3 bases, with 9 bases sitting between them. CDR3 length: 14 amino acids. Germline CDR1 and CDR2: GTSNPN and SVGIG (reference sequence). Written as DNA, the CDR3 is TGTGCCTGGAGTGTAGGGACACTCAATCAGCCCCAGCATTTT. The encoded protein is CAWSVGTLNQPQHF.

This chain connects TRBV4-1 to TRBJ1-6; the D gene is possibly TRBD1 (6 bases). The V end lost 1 base, the J end lost 2 bases, and 12 bases lay between the germline ends. Germline assignment: CDR1 MGHRA and CDR2 YSYEKL. The CDR3 sequence is 17 residues long. CDR3 sequence reads: CASSQVNRDAYNSPLHF. The DNA for the CDR3 is TGCGCCAGCAGCCAAGTGAACAGGGATGCCTATAATTCACCCCTCCACTTT.

The chain uses TRBV28 and TRBJ1-1, with D perhaps matching TRBD1 (6 bases). The CDR3 has 16 amino acids. Germline V CDR1 and CDR2: MDHEN, SYDVKM. V shed 2 bases and J shed 4 bases, with 17 bases lying between them. CDR3 sequence (DNA): TGTGCCAGCAGTTTAATGGCGGGGGCTTTCGGCACTGAAGCTTTCTTT. Its protein is CASSLMAGAFGTEAFF.

The rearrangement links TRBV9 to TRBJ1-5, with D perhaps TRBD1 (5 bases). Trimming removed 3 bases at V and 2 bases at J, with 9 bases between. This CDR3 region has 14 residues. The germline CDR1 and CDR2 sequences are SGDLS and YYNGEE. The CDR3 protein is CASSGGTGNQPQHF. The CDR3 DNA is TGTGCCAGCAGCGGGGGGACGGGCAATCAGCCCCAGCATTTT.

The chain is built from TRBV5-1 and TRBJ2-5; TRBD1 agrees at 7 bases. Losses at the gene ends were 4 bases for V and 1 base for J; bases not matched to a gene: 4. CDR1 and CDR2 from the germline V gene are SGHRS and YFSETQ. The CDR3 is 14 amino acids. CDR3 nucleotides: TGCGCCAGCAGCCTACAGGGGCGCCAAGAGACCCAGTACTTC. Its protein product is CASSLQGRQETQYF.

The count of this clone is one. CDR3 sequence reads: CASRGSGGAGEQYF. In DNA form, the CDR3 reads TGCGCCAGCAGGGGGAGCGGGGGGGCTGGCGAGCAGTACTTC. This rearrangement joins TRBV4-1 to TRBJ2-7; 10 bases match TRBD2. Germline V gene sequence: CDR1 MGHRA, CDR2 YSYEKL. V lost 6 bases and J lost 6; bases outside the gene matches: 8. There are 14 residues in the CDR3.

Only a few counts were recorded for this clone. The V and J genes are TRBV19 and TRBJ1-2; 7 nucleotides line up with TRBD1. This CDR3 has 15 amino acids. Germline V lookup: CDR1 LNHDA, CDR2 SQIVND (reference sequence). Trimming took 3 bases from V and 6 from J; bases not matched to a gene: 10. As DNA, the CDR3 is TGTGCCAGTAGTATTATGTCGGGGACAGAAGATGGCTACACCTTC. Protein product: CASSIMSGTEDGYTF.

The chain links TRBV6-5 to TRBJ1-4; 7 positions match TRBD1. Unmatched junction bases numbered 6, after V lost 4 bases and J lost 7 bases. The V gene's germline CDR1 is MNHEY and CDR2 SVGAGI. This CDR3 is 14 amino acids long. The CDR3 bases are TGTGCCAGCAGTTGGAACAGGGGTTCTGAAAAACTGTTTTTT. It specifies CASSWNRGSEKLFF.

The V call is TRBV6-5, the J call TRBJ2-2, with D perhaps assigned TRBD1 or TRBD2 (5 bases each). The CDR3 has 15 amino acids. The ends were cut back, 5 bases at V and 3 bases at J, with 13 bases in the middle. Germline V gene sequence: CDR1 MNHEY, CDR2 SVGAGI. The CDR3 loop reads CASSPPRGDTGELFF. In DNA form, the CDR3 reads TGTGCCAGCAGTCCCCCGAGGGGTGACACCGGGGAGCTGTTTTTT.

The V gene is TRBV10-3, the J gene TRBJ1-1, with 8 nucleotides matching TRBD1. This CDR3 spans 15 amino acids. From germline, CDR1 is ENHRY and CDR2 SYGVKD. V was clipped by 3 bases and J by 7 bases; unmatched bases: 10. The CDR3 DNA follows: TGTGCCATCAGTGATCCGCGAAAAACAGGGGGTGAAGCTTTCTTT. This translates into CAISDPRKTGGEAFF.

The chain has TRBV7-9 and TRBJ1-1; TRBD1 is a possible D gene (5 bases). Trimming removed 4 bases at V and 0 bases at J, with 9 bases between. This CDR3 region has 14 residues. CDR1 and CDR2 (germline): SEHNR, FQNEAQ (reference sequence). In nucleotides, the CDR3 is TGTGCCAGCAGCTCACAGGAGATGAACACTGAAGCTTTCTTT. The encoded protein is CASSSQEMNTEAFF.

J is TRBJ1-1 and V is TRBV6-5; D gene unclear. CDR3 length: 15 residues. Germline-derived CDR1 and CDR2 are MNHEY and SVGAGI. Deletions cut 2 bases from V and 0 bases from J, with 10 bases between. CDR3 in DNA: TGTGCCAGCAGTTACGGGCAGATTATGAACACTGAAGCTTTCTTT. This codes for CASSYGQIMNTEAFF.

A few counts support this clone. V is TRBV28 and J is TRBJ2-5; 16 bases align to TRBD2. V shed 5 bases, J shed 5 bases, and the junction held 8 bases outside the gene matches. In germline, CDR1 is MDHEN, CDR2 SYDVKM. The CDR3 has 17 residues. This chain's CDR3 is CASSPGTSGGAVETQYF. Written as DNA, the CDR3 is TGTGCCAGCAGTCCAGGGACTAGCGGGGGGGCCGTGGAGACCCAGTACTTC. Supplemented by reference TRBV28 and TRBJ2-5, the full variable domain reads DVKVTQSSRYLVKRTGEKVFLECVQDMDHENMFWYRQDPGLGLRLIYFSYDVKMKEKGDIPEGYSVSREKKERFSLILESASTNQTSMYLCASSPGTSGGAVETQYFGPGTRLLVL.

The J gene is TRBJ1-3, the V gene TRBV6-5; TRBD1 agrees at 7 bases. Germline assignment: CDR1 MNHEY and CDR2 SVGAGI. The CDR3 is 14 residues long. V shed 6 bases and J 3 bases; nucleotides not matched to a gene: 5. As DNA, the CDR3 is TGTGCCAGCAGACAGGGGTTATATGGAAACACCATATATTTT. Amino acid sequence: CASRQGLYGNTIYF.

The chain is built from TRBV28 and TRBJ1-1; D is perhaps TRBD1 (6 bases). V lost 8 bases and J 11 bases, leaving 27 bases between the germline ends. The length of the CDR3 is 15 residues. Germline-derived CDR1 and CDR2 are MDHEN and SYDVKM. Written as DNA, the CDR3 is TGTGCCAGCGAAGTGGAATTTCCCAGGGGTTTCGGTGCTTTCTTT. Its translation is CASEVEFPRGFGAFF.

The J gene is TRBJ1-5, the V gene TRBV30; 7 nucleotides align to TRBD1. The junction had 14 bases not matched to a gene; V was cut back by 2 bases and J by 4 bases. CDR3 length: 17 residues. Germline CDR1 is GTSNPN and CDR2 is SVGIG (reference sequence). This chain's CDR3 is CAWSNINRDRRNQPQHF. CDR3 in DNA: TGTGCCTGGAGTAACATTAACCGGGACAGAAGAAATCAGCCCCAGCATTTT.